These 17 T cell receptor beta chains share one sample of origin, sequenced in a study of blood T cell repertoires in COVID-19. The assay was immunoSEQ multiplex PCR, and TCRdb's table has in-frame clones only and misses some. The data hold some 330,000 clones, with about 90% observed a single time. Sequenced material: peripheral blood. The receptors were sampled from a woman aged 25 to 39 with COVID-19, enrolled during active disease.

The gene calls are TRBV4-1 and TRBJ2-5; TRBD1 aligns across 7 bases. Germline CDR1 and CDR2: MGHRA and YSYEKL. The CDR3 is 16 residues long. Trimming cost V 3 bases and J 4 bases; bases outside gene matches: 11. In nucleotides, the CDR3 is TGCGCCAGCAGCCAGGCGACAGGGTTTGTAGCAGAGACCCAGTACTTC. It translates to CASSQATGFVAETQYF.

This rearrangement joins TRBV29-1 to TRBJ2-1; TRBD2 agrees at 8 bases. The CDR3 consists of 17 residues. From germline, CDR1 is SQVTM and CDR2 ANQGSEA. V dropped 4 bases and J dropped 3; count of bases not matched to a gene: 14. In nucleotides, the CDR3 is TGCAGCGTTGTTCCGACTAGCGATACCTTTGTCTACAATGAGCAGTTCTTC. Protein product: CSVVPTSDTFVYNEQFF.

Points on this clone: Other DNA sequences of this sample code for an identical CDR3. This chain uses TRBV19 with TRBJ1-5; 7 bases fit TRBD1. The trim removed 8 bases at V and 3 bases at J, leaving 4 bases unmatched. The CDR3 is 13 residues long. Germline lookup yields CDR1 LNHDA and CDR2 SQIVND (reference sequence). CDR3 DNA: TGTGCCAGTTCAGACAGGGTCAATCAGCCCCAGCATTTT. Translated, it gives CASSDRVNQPQHF.

The J gene is TRBJ1-6, the V gene TRBV4-1, with TRBD1 as a possible D gene (6 bases). This CDR3 comprises 14 residues. Germline lookup yields CDR1 MGHRA and CDR2 YSYEKL. Trimming removed 5 bases at V and 5 bases at J, with 10 bases between. The CDR3 nucleotides are TGCGCCAGCAGCACGGGGACAAATAATTCACCCCTCCACTTT. Residues: CASSTGTNNSPLHF.

V gene TRBV7-6 combines with J gene TRBJ1-6; 8 nucleotides align to TRBD1. The J segment lost 7 bases and the V segment lost 5 bases, leaving 4 bases of the junction unmatched. Germline lookup yields CDR1 SGHVS and CDR2 FNYEAQ. This CDR3 region has 14 residues. CDR3: CASSRDRLNSPLHF. CDR3 nucleotide sequence: TGTGCCAGCAGCAGGGACAGGCTCAATTCACCCCTCCACTTT.

The V call is TRBV21-1, the J call TRBJ2-3; TRBD2 is the table's D call, not checked against the DNA. TRBV21-1 has pseudogene status. The CDR3 loop spans 14 amino acids. CDR3 coding DNA: TGTGCCAGCAGCCTTGGGACTAGCACAGATACGCAGTATTTT. Its translation is CASSLGTSTDTQYF.

This sequence joins TRBV19 and TRBJ1-1, with D tentatively TRBD1 (5 bases). This CDR3 comprises 14 residues. Trimming removed 7 bases at V and 2 bases at J, with 14 bases between. The germline gives CDR1 LNHDA, CDR2 SQIVND (reference sequence). The CDR3 spells CASTLQGGNTEAFF. CDR3 bases: TGTGCCAGTACCCTCCAGGGAGGAAACACTGAAGCTTTCTTT.

This chain joins TRBV7-2 and TRBJ1-2; 9 bases align to TRBD1. The CDR3 sequence is 17 residues long. Germline V gene sequence: CDR1 SGHTA, CDR2 FQGNSA. V lost 5 bases and J lost 0; bases outside the gene matches: 10. This CDR3 is CASSTRQGVPSNYGYTF. For the CDR3, the DNA is TGTGCCAGCAGCACCCGACAGGGGGTCCCTTCTAACTATGGCTACACCTTC.

This clone was seen just once. The rearrangement uses TRBV6-6 and TRBJ2-5; 7 bases align to TRBD2. Germline V lookup: CDR1 MNHNY, CDR2 SVGAGI (reference sequence). Trimming removed 5 bases from V and 5 bases from J; junction bases left unmatched: 14. CDR3 length: 16 amino acids. The CDR3 here is CASSRSAGEAIETQYF. CDR3 nucleotides: TGTGCCAGCAGTCGTTCGGCGGGGGAAGCGATTGAGACCCAGTACTTC.

The chain has TRBV3-1 (or the pseudogene TRBV3-2) and TRBJ2-1, with a weak D call TRBD2 (6 bases). The germline gives CDR1 LGHDT, CDR2 YNNKEL (reference sequence). The CDR3 consists of 16 residues. V lost 5 bases and J 7 bases, leaving 21 bases between the germline ends. This chain's CDR3 is CASSGLVGGEWNEQFF. Here the CDR3 DNA reads TGTGCCAGCAGCGGTCTGGTGGGCGGGGAATGGAATGAGCAGTTCTTC.

V and J are TRBV19 and TRBJ1-5; D is uncertain. Deletions cut 6 bases from V and 1 base from J, with 16 bases between. This CDR3 comprises 16 residues. In germline, CDR1 is LNHDA, CDR2 SQIVND (reference sequence). CDR3 nucleotides: TGTGCCAGTAGCCCAGGCCGCGCCTCAAGCAATCAGCCCCAGCATTTT. Its translation is CASSPGRASSNQPQHF.

This sequence joins TRBV9 and TRBJ2-1, with D possibly TRBD2 on 6 matching bases. The germline CDR1 and CDR2 sequences are SGDLS and YYNGEE. CDR3 length: 17 amino acids. The V gene lost 1 base and the J gene lost 5 bases, with 19 bases spanning the gap. The CDR3 region is CASSVIGGSGLHNEQFF. The CDR3 nucleotides read TGTGCCAGCAGCGTAATCGGGGGTAGCGGTCTTCACAATGAGCAGTTCTTC.

The rearrangement links TRBV11-2 to TRBJ1-1; tentative D call: TRBD1 (5 bases). Germline CDR1 reads SGHAT; CDR2 reads FQNNGV. With 6 bases removed from V and 4 bases from J, the gap between germline ends came to 15 bases. This CDR3 has 14 amino acids. The CDR3 coding sequence is TGTGCCAGCAGTCTGGACACCCGTTCCACTGAAGCTTTCTTT. This codes for CASSLDTRSTEAFF.

J is TRBJ1-2 and V is TRBV7-2; 8 positions agree with TRBD1. The germline CDR1 and CDR2 sequences are SGHTA and FQGNSA. Trimming at V came to 4 bases and at J to 8 bases, leaving 6 bases not matched to a gene. The CDR3 has 13 residues. The DNA for the CDR3 is TGTGCCAGCAGCTCCCGACAGGGGTTCGGCTACACCTTC. This translates into CASSSRQGFGYTF.

The chain has TRBV27 and TRBJ1-5; 12 nucleotides agree with TRBD1. The CDR3 loop spans 21 amino acids. CDR1 is MNHEY and CDR2 is SMNVEV in the germline V gene (reference sequence). V lost 5 bases and J lost 2; bases outside the gene matches: 19. The CDR3 sequence is CASSPQIPGTGGKVGNQPQHF. The CDR3, as DNA: TGTGCCAGCAGTCCACAAATACCCGGGACAGGGGGCAAGGTGGGCAATCAGCCCCAGCATTTT.

This clone turned up a few times. The rearrangement links TRBV7-9 to TRBJ1-3, with 10 nucleotides matching TRBD1. Germline V lookup: CDR1 SEHNR, CDR2 FQNEAQ (reference sequence). The length of the CDR3 is 17 residues. J was trimmed by 3 bases and V by 6 bases; bases with no gene match: 11. This chain's CDR3 is CASSHGGQGTYGNTIYF. The DNA of the CDR3 is TGTGCCAGCAGTCACGGGGGACAGGGGACGTATGGAAACACCATATATTTT.

The chain joins TRBV19 to TRBJ1-2, with D tentatively TRBD1 (6 bases). Trimming removed 5 bases from V and 7 bases from J, with 20 bases in between. In germline, CDR1 is LNHDA, CDR2 SQIVND (reference sequence). CDR3 length equals 15 residues. CDR3 sequence (DNA): TGTGCCAGTAGTTTCGGAGGGGGGGAGGGAAGTGGCTACACCTTC. Residues: CASSFGGGEGSGYTF.